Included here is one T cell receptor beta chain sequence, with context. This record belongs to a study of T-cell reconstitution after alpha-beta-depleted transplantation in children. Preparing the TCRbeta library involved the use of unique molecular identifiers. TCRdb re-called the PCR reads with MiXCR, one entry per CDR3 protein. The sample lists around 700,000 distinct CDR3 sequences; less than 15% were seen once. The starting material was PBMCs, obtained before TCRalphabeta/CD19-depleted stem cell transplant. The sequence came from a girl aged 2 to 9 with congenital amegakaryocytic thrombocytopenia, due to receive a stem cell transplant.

The CDR3: CASSKDPPNTDNNEKVDF. The CDR3 DNA sequence: TGTGCCAGCAGCAAAGACCCCCCCAACACGGATAATAATGAAAAAGTTGATTTT. This chain uses TRBV21-1 with TRBJ1-4; the D call TRBD1 from the table was never checked on the DNA. TRBV21-1 is listed as a pseudogene. The CDR3 covers 18 residues.